This TCR beta chain was captured in a study of T cell responses to AZD1222 COVID-19 vaccine. For the study at large: Investigators merged groups given second doses at roughly 4 or roughly 12 weeks. Study-wide results and caveats: Close to half of all spike-specific TCRs reportedly target regions of the variants that are unmutated. Donors were mostly white British, more females; clonal diversity possibly underestimated. The span of vaccine-associated CD4 TCRs extended across spike, with dominance at 160-218 and 743-854.

Generated by immunoSEQ multiplex PCR, the TCRdb table keeps only in-frame clones and is missing some. This table holds approximately 180,000 clones, 70% to 90% found once. As to this clone: Its antigen remains unknown.

The sequenced sample was peripheral blood, obtained on day 0 of AZD1222 vaccination. The source of this sequence is an adult in good health.

In nucleotides, the CDR3 is TGTGCCAGCAGTGGGTCTACTCTCGGCGAGCAGTACTTC. It encodes CASSGSTLGEQYF. The V call is TRBV2, the J call TRBJ2-7; D unclear. Germline-derived CDR1 and CDR2 are SNHLY and FYNNEI. Trimming removed 4 bases at V and 6 bases at J, with 13 bases between. This CDR3 is 13 amino acids long.